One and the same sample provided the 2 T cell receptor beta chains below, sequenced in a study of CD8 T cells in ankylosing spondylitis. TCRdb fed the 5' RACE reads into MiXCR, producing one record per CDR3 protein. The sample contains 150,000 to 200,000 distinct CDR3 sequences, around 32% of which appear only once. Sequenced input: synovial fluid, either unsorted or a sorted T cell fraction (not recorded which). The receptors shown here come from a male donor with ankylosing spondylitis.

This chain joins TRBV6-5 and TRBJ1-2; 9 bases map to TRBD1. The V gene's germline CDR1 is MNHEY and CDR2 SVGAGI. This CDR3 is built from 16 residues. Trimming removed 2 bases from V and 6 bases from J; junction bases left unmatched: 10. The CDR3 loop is CASSYGGTGRGDGYTF. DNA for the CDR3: TGTGCCAGCAGTTACGGGGGGACAGGGAGAGGGGATGGCTACACCTTC.

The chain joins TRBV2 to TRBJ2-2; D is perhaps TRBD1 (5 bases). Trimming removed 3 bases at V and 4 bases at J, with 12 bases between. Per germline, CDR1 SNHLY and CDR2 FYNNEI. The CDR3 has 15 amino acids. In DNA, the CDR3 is TGTGCCAGCAGTGACATCCAGGGTTTCACCGGGGAGCTGTTTTTT. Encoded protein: CASSDIQGFTGELFF.